This TCR beta chain came from a study of T-cell memory formation after mild COVID-19. Across the whole study: TCR clusters showed largely donor specificity.

Via MiXCR, TCRdb re-called the 5' RACE reads, giving one row per CDR3 protein. The data contain about 430,000 distinct CDR3 sequences, approximately 25% of them seen just once; the ten biggest clones take up about 8.7%. The junction had 8 bases not matched to a gene; V was cut back by 4 bases and J by 1 base. The CDR3 consists of 15 residues. CDR1 and CDR2 (germline): SQVTM, ANQGSEA. This clonotype was detected a few times. The sample taken for sequencing was PBMCs or a T cell subset sorted from them (not recorded which). This clonotype originated in an adult woman who had mild COVID-19 (a few samples of this study predate the infection). Cell type and time point are not known. This chain links TRBV29-1 with TRBJ2-3; 7 nucleotides align to TRBD2. The CDR3 reads CSVVRASGGTDTQYF. The DNA of the CDR3 is TGCAGCGTTGTTCGGGCTAGCGGCGGCACAGATACGCAGTATTTT.